The present TCR beta chain was sequenced within a study of blood T cell repertoires in COVID-19. Original methodology: Nucleated cell number was recorded as an estimate derived from reference gene primer amplification. TCRdb's copy holds only in-frame clones and misses some; the assay was immunoSEQ multiplex PCR. D and trimming were read from the DNA, whereas the V and J calls and clone size are those reported in that table. The sample shows 150,000 to 250,000 clones, about nine tenths of them seen only once. Adults between roughly 18 and 89 years of age took part from 24 US areas. For recovered donors of Cohort 3, there were two negative PCRs, clearance, or symptom resolution. This CDR3 is built from 14 residues. CDR1 and CDR2 (germline): MDHEN, SYDVKM. The V gene lost 3 bases and the J gene lost 1 base, with 8 bases spanning the gap.

The chain carries TRBV28 and TRBJ2-3; D not resolved. Sequenced sample: PBMCs or T cells enriched from blood (not recorded which). This receptor was identified in a woman aged 25 to 39 who had recovered from COVID-19. Here the CDR3 DNA reads TGTGCCAGCAGTTTTGTTGCAGGCACAGATACGCAGTATTTT. Encoded protein: CASSFVAGTDTQYF.